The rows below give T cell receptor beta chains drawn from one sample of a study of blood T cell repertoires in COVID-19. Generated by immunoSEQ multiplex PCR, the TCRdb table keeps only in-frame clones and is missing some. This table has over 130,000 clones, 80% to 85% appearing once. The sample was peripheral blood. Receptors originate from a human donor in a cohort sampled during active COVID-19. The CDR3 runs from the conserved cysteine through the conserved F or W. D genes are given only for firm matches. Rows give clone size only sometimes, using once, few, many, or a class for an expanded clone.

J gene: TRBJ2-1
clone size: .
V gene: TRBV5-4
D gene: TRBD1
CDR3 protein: CASSLRTGNNEQFF
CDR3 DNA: TGTGCCAGCAGCTTAAGGACAGGTAACAATGAGCAGTTCTTC

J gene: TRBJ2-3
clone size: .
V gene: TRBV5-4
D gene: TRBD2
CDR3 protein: CASSLAGLAGGLDTQYF
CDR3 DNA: TGTGCCAGCAGCTTGGCCGGACTAGCGGGGGGGCTAGATACGCAGTATTTT

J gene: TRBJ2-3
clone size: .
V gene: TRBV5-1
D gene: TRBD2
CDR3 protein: CASSPRLAGDPRTDTQYF
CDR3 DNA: TGCGCCAGCAGCCCCCGACTAGCGGGGGACCCCCGCACAGATACGCAGTATTTT

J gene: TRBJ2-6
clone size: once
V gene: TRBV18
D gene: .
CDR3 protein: CASSGRGSGANVLTF
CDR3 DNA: TGTGCCAGCTCGGGTCGAGGCTCTGGGGCCAACGTCCTGACTTTC

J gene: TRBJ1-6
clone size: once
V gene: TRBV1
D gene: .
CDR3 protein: CTSTSVDRGNSPLHF
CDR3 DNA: TGCACCAGCACCTCCGTTGACAGGGGAAATTCACCCCTCCACTTT

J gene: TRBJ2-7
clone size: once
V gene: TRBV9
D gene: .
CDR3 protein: CASSVDPGSYEQYF
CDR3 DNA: TGTGCCAGCAGCGTAGATCCAGGCTCCTACGAGCAGTACTTC

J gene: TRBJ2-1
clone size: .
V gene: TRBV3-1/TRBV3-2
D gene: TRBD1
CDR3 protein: CASSPIHRGYEQFF
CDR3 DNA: TGTGCCAGCAGCCCGATTCACAGGGGTTATGAGCAGTTCTTC

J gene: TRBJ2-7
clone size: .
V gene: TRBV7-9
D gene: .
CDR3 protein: CASSLGQGINEQYF
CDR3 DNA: TGTGCCAGCAGCTTAGGGCAGGGGATCAACGAGCAGTACTTC

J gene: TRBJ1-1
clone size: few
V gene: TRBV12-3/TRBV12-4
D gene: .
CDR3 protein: CASRDEGNTEAFF
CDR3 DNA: TGTGCCAGCAGAGACGAGGGAAACACTGAAGCTTTCTTT

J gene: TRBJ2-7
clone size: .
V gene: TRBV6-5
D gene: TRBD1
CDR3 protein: CASRETGTGTYEQYF
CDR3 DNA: TGTGCCAGCAGGGAGACCGGGACAGGGACGTACGAGCAGTACTTC

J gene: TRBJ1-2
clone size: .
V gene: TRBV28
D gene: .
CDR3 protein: CASSRLRAANYGYTF
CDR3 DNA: TGTGCCAGCAGTCGACTAAGGGCGGCTAACTATGGCTACACCTTC

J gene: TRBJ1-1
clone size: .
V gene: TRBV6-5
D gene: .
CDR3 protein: CASRARILMNTEAFF
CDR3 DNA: TGTGCCAGCAGGGCCCGAATTCTTATGAACACTGAAGCTTTCTTT

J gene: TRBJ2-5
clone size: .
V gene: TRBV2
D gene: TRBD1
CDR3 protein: CASSGDSQETQYF
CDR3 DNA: TGTGCCAGCAGTGGGGACAGCCAAGAGACCCAGTACTTC

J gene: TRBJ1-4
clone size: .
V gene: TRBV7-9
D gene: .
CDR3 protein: CASSAPDTTNEKLFF
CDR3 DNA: TGTGCCAGCAGCGCCCCGGACACAACTAATGAAAAACTGTTTTTT

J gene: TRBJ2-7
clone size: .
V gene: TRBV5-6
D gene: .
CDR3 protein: CASSLSRYYEQYF
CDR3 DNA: TGTGCCAGCAGCTTGTCGAGATACTACGAGCAGTACTTC

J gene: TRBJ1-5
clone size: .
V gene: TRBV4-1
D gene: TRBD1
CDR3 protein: CASSQADRSNQPQHF
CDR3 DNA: TGCGCCAGCAGCCAGGCGGACAGGAGCAATCAGCCCCAGCATTTT

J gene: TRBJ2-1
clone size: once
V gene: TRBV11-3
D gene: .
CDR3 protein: CASSSSGIYNEQFF
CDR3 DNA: TGTGCCAGCAGCTCGTCCGGGATATACAATGAGCAGTTCTTC

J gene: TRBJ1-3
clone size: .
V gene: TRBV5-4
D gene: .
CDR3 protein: CASSPWPAAGNTIYF
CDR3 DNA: TGTGCCAGCAGCCCCTGGCCCGCAGCTGGAAACACCATATATTTT

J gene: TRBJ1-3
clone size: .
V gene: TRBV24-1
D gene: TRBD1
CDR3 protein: CATSDLIQGVAPGNTIYF
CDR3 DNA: TGTGCCACCAGTGACCTAATACAGGGGGTCGCGCCTGGAAACACCATATATTTT

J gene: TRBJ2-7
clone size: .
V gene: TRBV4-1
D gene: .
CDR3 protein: CASSPFGQSSYEQYF
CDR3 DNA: TGCGCCAGCAGCCCTTTTGGACAGAGCAGCTACGAGCAGTACTTC

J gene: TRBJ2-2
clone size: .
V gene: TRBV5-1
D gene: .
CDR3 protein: CASSLDGQLYTGELFF
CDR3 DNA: TGCGCCAGCAGCTTGGACGGACAGCTTTACACCGGGGAGCTGTTTTTT

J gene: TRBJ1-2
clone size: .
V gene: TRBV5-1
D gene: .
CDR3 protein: CASSLNRDTSNYGYTF
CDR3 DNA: TGCGCCAGCAGCTTGAACCGGGACACCTCTAACTATGGCTACACCTTC

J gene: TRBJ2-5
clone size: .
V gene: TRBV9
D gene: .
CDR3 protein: CASSTGVGLGQTQYF
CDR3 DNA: TGTGCCAGCAGCACAGGAGTGGGATTGGGCCAGACCCAGTACTTC

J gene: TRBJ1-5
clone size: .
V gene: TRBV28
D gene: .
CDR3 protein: CASIAAGTPKGQPQHF
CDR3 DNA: TGTGCCAGCATCGCTGCCGGGACACCCAAAGGTCAGCCCCAGCATTTT

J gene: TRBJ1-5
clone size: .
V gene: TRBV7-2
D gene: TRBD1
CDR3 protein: CASSFGTGLSQPQHF
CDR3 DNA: TGTGCCAGCAGCTTCGGGACAGGGCTGAGTCAGCCCCAGCATTTT

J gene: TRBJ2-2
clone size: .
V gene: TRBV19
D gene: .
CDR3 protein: CASSTGVGAGELFF
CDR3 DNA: TGTGCCAGTAGTACAGGGGTAGGTGCCGGGGAGCTGTTTTTT

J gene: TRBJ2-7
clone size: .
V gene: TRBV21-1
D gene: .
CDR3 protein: CASSGTGRSYEQYF
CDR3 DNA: TGTGCCAGCAGCGGGACAGGGCGATCCTACGAGCAGTACTTC

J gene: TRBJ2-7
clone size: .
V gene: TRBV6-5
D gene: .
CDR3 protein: CATGGLSYEQYF
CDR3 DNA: TGTGCCACTGGGGGACTCTCCTACGAGCAGTACTTC

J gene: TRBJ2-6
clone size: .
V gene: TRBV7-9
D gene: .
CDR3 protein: CASSLVTGAGANVLTF
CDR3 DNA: TGTGCCAGCAGCTTAGTCACGGGAGCTGGGGCCAACGTCCTGACTTTC

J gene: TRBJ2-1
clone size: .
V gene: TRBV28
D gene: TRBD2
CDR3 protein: CASSGGGPIMYNEQFF
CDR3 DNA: TGTGCCAGCAGTGGGGGGGGTCCAATAATGTACAATGAGCAGTTCTTC

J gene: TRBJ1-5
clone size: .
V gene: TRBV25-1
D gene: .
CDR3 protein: CASSESGLDQPQHF
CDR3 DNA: TGTGCCAGCAGTGAATCAGGGTTGGATCAGCCCCAGCATTTT